These T cell receptor beta chains were read from a single sample in a study of memory CD4+ T cells and cytomegalovirus serostatus. The assay was immunoSEQ multiplex PCR, and TCRdb's table has in-frame clones only and misses some. This sample yields around 50,000 clones, of which about 81% are seen a single time; around 1% belongs to the top ten. The specimen sequenced was memory CD4+ T cells from blood. The receptor set was obtained from an adult in good health and CMV-seronegative. The CDR3 runs from the conserved cysteine through the conserved F or W. The order of the fields is V gene, J gene, CDR3 length, clone size, CDR3 protein. Size is stated for part of the rows, as once, few or many counts, or as a class when the clone is expanded.

>TRBV19|TRBJ2-1|16|once
CASSIGSQAGYNEQFF
>TRBV6-1|TRBJ2-7|11|NA
CASSTNFEQYF
>TRBV19|TRBJ2-1|16|once
CASSRHGTGGQNEQFF
>TRBV11-2|TRBJ2-1|15|NA
CASSPHTRLHNEQFF
>TRBV10-3|TRBJ1-1|13|NA
CATQRDGNTEAFF
>TRBV28|TRBJ1-4|14|once
CASSRQGESEKLFF
>TRBV29-1|TRBJ1-4|13|NA
CSVAGKRWEKLFF
>TRBV10-1|TRBJ2-2|14|NA
CASSEGGRTGELFF
>TRBV15|TRBJ2-4|13|NA
CATGRDSKNIQYF
>TRBV11-3|TRBJ2-6|17|NA
CASSLSAGTPGANVLTF
>TRBV11-2|TRBJ1-4|16|few
CASSPGGGPPNEKLFF
>TRBV9|TRBJ2-7|15|NA
CASSVTPTSAYEQYF
>TRBV5-5|TRBJ2-7|14|NA
CASSLALSSYEQYF
>TRBV27|TRBJ1-1|14|NA
CASTSNLLNTEAFF
>TRBV28|TRBJ1-5|15|NA
CASTNVIGSHQPQHF
>TRBV7-2|TRBJ1-2|15|NA
CASSPSMTDNYGYTF
>TRBV28|TRBJ2-1|17|NA
CASSPIAGGKAYNEQFF
>TRBV19|TRBJ2-7|13|NA
CASSLRTAYEQYF
>TRBV6-1|TRBJ1-4|15|NA
CASTAKRPGTEKLFF
>TRBV7-8|TRBJ1-1|16|NA
CASSLATGAENTEAFF
>TRBV7-2|TRBJ2-7|14|NA
CASSLALHSHEQYF
>TRBV6-5|TRBJ1-1|12|NA
CASSYMGTEAFF
>TRBV7-2|TRBJ1-4|13|NA
CASSLYRDEKLFF
>TRBV5-6|TRBJ2-2|17|NA
CASSLPGQGFGTGELFF
>TRBV18|TRBJ2-7|13|once
CATARGIAYEQYF
>TRBV10-3|TRBJ2-2|17|NA
CAISEGSRGPRTGELFF
>TRBV11-2|TRBJ2-5|14|NA
CASSLGTVQETQYF
>TRBV9|TRBJ1-1|16|NA
CASSPLEGGMNTEAFF
>TRBV6-1|TRBJ2-3|14|NA
CASRRTASTDTQYF
>TRBV5-1|TRBJ1-2|13|NA
CASSLGTVDGYTF
>TRBV5-6|TRBJ2-7|14|NA
CASSLLAATGEQYF
>TRBV18|TRBJ1-1|13|few
CASSLGQGTEAFF
>TRBV5-1|TRBJ2-2|15|NA
CASSPSPWATGELFF
>TRBV28|TRBJ2-6|15|NA
CASSPHTSGANVLTF
>TRBV7-2|TRBJ1-3|15|NA
CASQLGGTSGNTIYF
>TRBV27|TRBJ2-1|13|few
CASSLLRDNEQFF
>TRBV5-1|TRBJ2-3|14|NA
CASSLGRQGDTQYF
>TRBV5-5|TRBJ2-7|13|once
CASSSGGLDEQYF
>TRBV19|TRBJ2-7|14|once
CASSINFGVYEQYF
>TRBV30|TRBJ1-5|15|NA
CAWRDRGKMYQPQHF
>TRBV19|TRBJ2-1|14|NA
CASSLRQGSWEQFF
>TRBV27|TRBJ2-4|16|once
CASSSELTLAKNIQYF
>TRBV19|TRBJ2-5|12|NA
CASMSQQETQYF
>TRBV12-5|TRBJ2-7|15|once
CASGLVTAGVYEQYF
>TRBV11-3|TRBJ2-2|14|NA
CASRPGEWTGELFF
>TRBV5-4|TRBJ1-1|14|NA
CASSWGGPGAEAFF
>TRBV4-2|TRBJ1-4|15|few
CASSQQKGGGEKLFF
>TRBV28|TRBJ1-5|14|NA
CASIKRQGSQPQHF